This TCR beta chain appears in the sequencing data of a study of T cell repertoires in ileal Crohn's disease (dated by TCRdb to between 2018 and 2021). Notes on the research overall: The median duration of disease was roughly eight years, and at the time of surgery 35% of patients were active smokers. All patients had surgery for a complication: stricturing disease in around 60% and penetrating disease in roughly 40%. A total of around 150 mucosal samples from around 60 patients were sequenced, collected from several sites on the surgical specimen as well as at postoperative endoscopy. About half of the patients received postoperative therapy: about a dozen received thiopurines and around 20 received anti-TNF agents. Endoscopic postoperative recurrence was defined as a Rutgeerts score above i0. The study was conducted in parallel with a multicentre cohort that was designed to identify predictors of early endoscopic recurrence following ileocolonic resection. The TCR repertoire was analysed in around 50 patients with Crohn's disease drawn from a prospective multicentre cohort.

From V the trimming removes 0 bases and from J it removes 3 bases, while the gene matches leave 6 bases of the junction unaccounted for. CDR3 length: 17 amino acids, cysteine to phenylalanine. CDR3 DNA only is kept here, 51 bases in frame from base 1. CDR1 SGDLS and CDR2 YYNGEE are derived from the germline V gene. Adults with ileal or ileocolonic Crohn's disease for whom ileocolonic resection was indicated were considered eligible. Whole ileal mucosal biopsies were kept frozen at -80 degrees C prior to DNA extraction. A TRizol-based method was used to extract genomic DNA from the frozen whole biopsies, and the DNA was quantified with a NanoDrop 2000 spectrophotometer. The full study reports these points: A significantly higher proportion of clonal expansions was observed in active smokers at surgery than in non-smokers (approximately 26% vs 20%, p=0.02). More high-frequency clones were carried by sorted CD8 T cells than by CD4 T cells, suggesting that mucosal expansions were mainly CD8. Mucosal CD4 and CD8 T cells were sorted and sequenced only in a subgroup of patients, whose size was not stated. Endoscopic recurrence was found to be associated with higher high-frequency clone percentages at surgery, and recurrence was observed in all patients with clonality above 26.8% (18/57).

For commercial TCRB immunosequencing, about 500 nanograms of biopsy DNA were submitted for each sample. A two-step, amplification bias-controlled multiplex PCR was used by Adaptive Biotechnology to amplify CDR3 regions from genomic DNA. The first PCR used primers for every V and J gene segment; the second PCR added barcodes and Illumina adapters. An Illumina instrument was used to sequence the CDR3 libraries. The source study handled its data this way. The analysis used both the pipelines supplied by the vendor and custom analysis of the raw data in R/Bioconductor with R version 3.3.0. Clonality, which ranges from 0 to 1, was calculated as the inverse of the normalised Shannon entropy across all productive clones. High-frequency clones were defined as the share of the repertoire taken up by the top 100 clones, keeping only clones that passed a 95% confidence test. The Simpson index measured repertoire diversity, and the Morisita-Horn index measured overlap between samples. In its TCRdb copy, this immuneACCESS table keeps in-frame sequences only and misses some clones. Where compared with another copy, unresolved V genes explain less than half of these, and the others have no known cause. The V and J calls and clone size are taken from that table; D and trimming were inferred from the DNA. The sample table contains over 15,000 clones; only one count was recorded for around four fifths of them. Jointly, the top ten make up about a tenth of the sample.

About this clone: This clone's antigen is unknown. Per-base qualities were not stored, and no clone one base away is much larger.

The sequencing sample was made of ileal tissue. This clonotype was obtained from an adult with Crohn's disease. The rearranged chain carries TRBV9 and TRBJ2-6; 7 central nucleotides agree with TRBD2. The CDR3 reads CASSVGDAGVGANVLTF. The nucleotide sequence is TGTGCCAGCAGCGTAGGGGACGCGGGGGTTGGGGCCAACGTCCTGACTTTC.